This T cell receptor beta chain was sequenced during a study of blood T cell repertoires in COVID-19. The overall study: There were acute and convalescent COVID-19 samples, and they came from the United States, Italy and Spain. Nucleic acid was either cDNA or gDNA, and it came from T cells, B-cell-depleted T cells, or PBMCs.

The V segment lost 4 bases and the J segment 3 bases; nucleotides outside the gene matches: 5. Germline CDR1 reads MGHRA; CDR2 reads YSYEKL. This CDR3 has 14 amino acids. This clone was picked up a small number of times. In the authors' workflow: The assay estimated nucleated cells by amplifying reference gene primers. Sequenced by immunoSEQ multiplex PCR; TCRdb stores in-frame clones only, minus some. V and J calls and clone size are those listed in that table; D and trimming were worked out from the DNA. The sample lists 150,000 to 200,000 clones, approximately 80% seen once, with about 20% in the top ten.

The rearrangement links TRBV4-1 to TRBJ2-7; 8 nucleotides line up with TRBD1. Sample: peripheral blood. This clonotype originated in a woman aged 80 or over with acute or convalescent COVID-19. The CDR3 sequence is CASSLRTGSYEQYF. The CDR3 DNA follows: TGCGCCAGCAGCCTACGGACAGGGAGCTACGAGCAGTACTTC.